Listed below are T cell receptor beta chains from one sample, sequenced in a study of cytomegalovirus exposure and HLA in healthy donors. Only in-frame clones appear in the TCRdb table, and some are missing; sequencing was by immunoSEQ multiplex PCR. This sample's clone table lists around 200,000 clones. Sequencing used PBMCs. These receptors were obtained from a woman younger than 35 in good health and CMV-seropositive. Each CDR3 is given with its conserved first and last residue. The D gene is left open where the match is weak.

V,J,D,DNA,CDR3
TRBV18,TRBJ1-1,TRBD1,TGTGCCAGCTCAGCCCCGATTGGGACAGGCTACACTGAAGCTTTCTTT,CASSAPIGTGYTEAFF
TRBV30,TRBJ2-6,NA,TGTGCCTGGAGTCGAGCCAAATTCTCTGGGGCCAACGTCCTGACTTTC,CAWSRAKFSGANVLTF
TRBV5-1,TRBJ2-6,NA,TGCGCCAGCAGCCTCGAGATTGGTGGGGCCAACGTCCTGACTTTC,CASSLEIGGANVLTF
TRBV7-2,TRBJ1-2,NA,TGTGCCAGCAGCTTAGTCGGCAGGGCTAACTATGGCTACACCTTC,CASSLVGRANYGYTF
TRBV11-2,TRBJ2-1,TRBD2,TGTGCCAGCAGCTTAGACCCCCTAGCGGGAGTTGGTGAGCAGTTCTTC,CASSLDPLAGVGEQFF
TRBV9,TRBJ1-2,NA,TGTGCCAGCAGCGTTACTATGGGGGGGGCTAATGGCTACACCTTC,CASSVTMGGANGYTF
TRBV19,TRBJ1-1,NA,TGTGCCAGTAGTTCTCTGGACAGAGAGATACAAGAAGCTTTCTTT,CASSSLDREIQEAFF
TRBV5-1,TRBJ2-1,TRBD2,TGCGCCAGCAGCTTGACGTTAGCGGGGGGCAATGAGCAGTTCTTC,CASSLTLAGGNEQFF
TRBV4-3,TRBJ2-3,TRBD2,TGCGCCAGCAGCCAGTGGGGCGGGGGGGCCCGGACAGATACGCAGTATTTT,CASSQWGGGARTDTQYF
TRBV7-2,TRBJ2-2,NA,TGTGCCAGCAGCTTACGAGGAATGAACACCGGGGAGCTGTTTTTT,CASSLRGMNTGELFF
TRBV6-5,TRBJ1-1,NA,TGTGCCAGCATGGAGGACACTGAAGCTTTCTTT,CASMEDTEAFF
TRBV6-6,TRBJ1-5,TRBD1,TGTGCCAGCAGTTCCCAGGGGGGTCAGCCCCAGCATTTT,CASSSQGGQPQHF
TRBV4-2,TRBJ1-2,NA,TGTGCCAGCAGCCCCCAGCCTCCAGGGAACTATGGCTACACCTTC,CASSPQPPGNYGYTF
TRBV4-2,TRBJ2-6,NA,TGTGCCAGCAGCCAAGTATACTCTGGGGCCAACGTCCTGACTTTC,CASSQVYSGANVLTF
TRBV9,TRBJ1-2,NA,TGTGCCAGCAGCCCTGACCCGGGTCCGGGAGGCTACACCTTC,CASSPDPGPGGYTF
TRBV5-4,TRBJ1-1,NA,TGTGCCAGCAATACAAACACTGAAGCTTTCTTT,CASNTNTEAFF
TRBV5-4,TRBJ1-2,NA,TGTGCCAGCAGCTTGATTCAGGTTAACTATGGCTACACCTTC,CASSLIQVNYGYTF
TRBV19,TRBJ2-7,NA,TGTGCCAGTAGTATGGCACAGAGCTACGAGCAGTACTTC,CASSMAQSYEQYF
TRBV27,TRBJ1-2,NA,TGTGCCAGCAGTTTAAAACCGGAGGTCTATGGCTACACCTTC,CASSLKPEVYGYTF
TRBV6-1,TRBJ2-2,TRBD2,TGTGCCATCTCTCACCGGACTAGCTTGACCGGGGAGCTGTTTTTT,CAISHRTSLTGELFF
TRBV30,TRBJ2-7,TRBD1,TGTGCCTGGAGTGTACTCGGGACAGGGGACGAGCAGTACTTC,CAWSVLGTGDEQYF
TRBV11-2,TRBJ1-1,NA,TGTGCCAGCAGCTTAGATGGCTTAACTGAAGCTTTCTTT,CASSLDGLTEAFF
TRBV5-1,TRBJ1-3,NA,TGCGCCAGCAGCCAACCAGGATCTGGAAACACCATATATTTT,CASSQPGSGNTIYF
TRBV15,TRBJ2-7,NA,TGTGCCACCAGCTTGGCAGGGGACTACGAGCAGTACTTC,CATSLAGDYEQYF
TRBV15,TRBJ2-3,NA,TGTGCCACCAGCAGAGCCAGGGTCACAGATACGCAGTATTTT,CATSRARVTDTQYF
TRBV19,TRBJ1-3,TRBD1,TGTGCCAGTAGGCTGACAGGGAGCGCCTCTGGAAACACCATATATTTT,CASRLTGSASGNTIYF
TRBV7-9,TRBJ1-1,NA,TGTGCCAGCAGCTCATTCAGGGGTGGGACTGAAGCTTTCTTT,CASSSFRGGTEAFF
TRBV4-2,TRBJ1-3,NA,TGTGCCAGCAGCCAACCAGCTGGAAACACCATATATTTT,CASSQPAGNTIYF
TRBV14,TRBJ2-3,NA,TGTGCCAGCAGCCAAGAGGGCAGGGTGACAGATACGCAGTATTTT,CASSQEGRVTDTQYF
TRBV7-2,TRBJ2-1,TRBD2,TGTGCCAGCAGCTTAAGACTAGCGGGGGTGTACAATGAGCAGTTCTTC,CASSLRLAGVYNEQFF
TRBV7-6,TRBJ1-5,TRBD1,TGTGCCAGCAGCCCCGGGCAGGGGGATTATAGCAATCAGCCCCAGCATTTT,CASSPGQGDYSNQPQHF
TRBV2,TRBJ2-7,NA,TGTGCCAGCAGTGAAATGGGCCAGGGGTACTACGAGCAGTACTTC,CASSEMGQGYYEQYF
TRBV18,TRBJ1-2,TRBD1,TGTGCCAGCTCACCACCCGGGACAGGGGGCGAGAACTATGGCTACACCTTC,CASSPPGTGGENYGYTF
TRBV15,TRBJ2-1,NA,TGTGCCACCAGCAGAGGGGACTCGTCTATTGAGGAGCAGTTCTTC,CATSRGDSSIEEQFF
TRBV7-2,TRBJ2-7,NA,TGTGCCAGCAGCTTAAGCCGGGATCTCTACGAGCAGTACTTC,CASSLSRDLYEQYF
TRBV30,TRBJ2-5,TRBD1,TGTGCCTGGAGTGTACCCAAACAGGGGGTAGAGACCCAGTACTTC,CAWSVPKQGVETQYF
TRBV5-5,TRBJ1-2,TRBD1,TGTGCCAGCAGCGGGGATCCCGGACAGGGGGCCGGTGGCTACACCTTC,CASSGDPGQGAGGYTF
TRBV5-8,TRBJ2-7,NA,TGTGCCAGCAGGACAGACCACGAGCAGTACTTC,CASRTDHEQYF
TRBV29-1,TRBJ2-7,TRBD1,TGCAGCGTTGAAAAGGGCAGGGGGCTGAGCGAGCAGTACTTC,CSVEKGRGLSEQYF
TRBV29-1,TRBJ2-3,TRBD2,TGCAGCGTTGGGGGGGAGGGCAGAACAGATACGCAGTATTTT,CSVGGEGRTDTQYF
TRBV6-5,TRBJ2-5,NA,TGTGCCAGCAGCACGGGACTCCCCCCGAGGGCCCAGTACTTC,CASSTGLPPRAQYF
TRBV4-2,TRBJ1-3,NA,TGTGCCAGCAGCCAAGATGTACAATCCGGAAACACCATATATTTT,CASSQDVQSGNTIYF
TRBV10-3,TRBJ2-2,NA,TGTGCCATCAGTCTGGAGAGGGAAACCGGGGAGCTGTTTTTT,CAISLERETGELFF
TRBV18,TRBJ1-1,TRBD1,TGTGCCAGCTCGCCGAACCGGGACAGTGAAGCTTTCTTT,CASSPNRDSEAFF
TRBV27,TRBJ1-2,NA,TGTGCCAGCGCCTCGGGGGGCTACTATGGCTACACCTTC,CASASGGYYGYTF
TRBV7-6,TRBJ1-1,TRBD1,TGTGCCAGCAGCTTGGAGGACGGACAGGGGCGGAACACTGAAGCTTTCTTT,CASSLEDGQGRNTEAFF
TRBV18,TRBJ2-5,NA,TGTGCCAGCTCACTACAGGCTTCCAGGGAGACCCAGTACTTC,CASSLQASRETQYF
TRBV5-1,TRBJ2-5,NA,TGCGCCAGCAGCCCGACAGGTCGGGAGACCCAGTACTTC,CASSPTGRETQYF
TRBV2,TRBJ1-2,NA,TGTGCCAGCAAGGGGGACACTGCTAACTATGGCTACACCTTC,CASKGDTANYGYTF
TRBV6-1,TRBJ1-6,NA,TGTGCCAGCAGTCCGTTTGGGAGTTCACCCCTCCACTTT,CASSPFGSSPLHF
TRBV7-9,TRBJ2-2,NA,TGTGCCAGCAGCTTAGCGGGGGCTGGCACCGGGGAGCTGTTTTTT,CASSLAGAGTGELFF
TRBV5-1,TRBJ1-4,NA,TGCGCCAGCAGCTTGGCGACCGGCCAGGGTGCCCCCGTACCTAAGAAACTGTTTTTT,CASSLATGQGAPVPKKLFF